Following are 26 T cell receptor beta chains from one sample sequenced in a study of CD8+ T cells in alopecia areata. Following extraction, RNA underwent reverse transcription to cDNA, which served as the sequencing template. Using immunoSEQ multiplex PCR, the repertoire was profiled, and TCRdb retains in-frame clones only, with some absent. The sample records 90,000 to 150,000 clones, more than 45% being singletons. Treatment described: oral pan-JAK inhibitor, 5-10 mg twice daily. The sample consisted of CD4+ T cells sorted from blood, taken at week 4, from a patient treated with tofacitinib. These receptors originate from a human donor with alopecia areata.

The rearrangement joins TRBV14 to TRBJ2-3, with 12 positions matching TRBD2. Unmatched junction bases numbered 0, after V lost 1 base and J lost 1 base. CDR3 size: 16 residues. Germline V gene data show CDR1 as SGHDN and CDR2 as FVKESK. This chain's CDR3 is CASSQGTSGGTDTQYF. CDR3 DNA sequence: TGTGCCAGCAGCCAAGGGACTAGCGGGGGCACAGATACGCAGTATTTT. The complete variable domain, with remaining parts taken from reference TRBV14 and TRBJ2-3, reads EAGVTQFPSHSVIEKGQTVTLRCDPISGHDNLYWYRRVMGKEIKFLLHFVKESKQDESGMPNNRFLAERTGGTYSTLKVQPAELEDSGVYFCASSQGTSGGTDTQYFGPGTRLTVL.

This clone has a handful of counts. V gene TRBV5-1 combines with J gene TRBJ2-2, with no clear D. The CDR3 runs 13 residues. V was cut by 0 bases and J by 6 bases, with 6 bases left in between. CDR1 is SGHRS and CDR2 is YFSETQ in the germline V gene. The CDR3 DNA reads as TGCGCCAGCAGCTTGGTGGTAGCCGGGGAGCTGTTTTTT. Protein: CASSLVVAGELFF.

The chain has TRBV30 and TRBJ2-5; maybe TRBD2 (5 bases). Deletions cut 1 base from V and 5 bases from J, with 11 bases between. Per the germline V gene, CDR1 is GTSNPN and CDR2 is SVGIG (reference sequence). The CDR3 spans 13 residues. CDR3 sequence reads: CAWSGNAGETQYF. CDR3 nucleotides: TGTGCCTGGAGTGGGAATGCGGGTGAGACCCAGTACTTC.

The gene calls are TRBV30 and TRBJ1-2; D unclear. The germline V and J ends were trimmed by 7 bases and 6 bases, with 18 bases remaining between them. CDR3 length equals 13 residues. From germline, CDR1 is GTSNPN and CDR2 SVGIG (reference sequence). The DNA of the CDR3 is TGTGCCTCCCCCGTCGTGGGTTTGGATGGCTACACCTTC. This encodes CASPVVGLDGYTF.

The chain has TRBV27 and TRBJ2-7; D remains unclear. The germline V gene has CDR1 MNHEY and CDR2 SMNVEV (reference sequence). Between the trimmed V and J ends, which lost 6 bases and 6 bases, there was a span of 6 bases. The CDR3 totals 10 residues. The CDR3 loop is CASRLTEQYF. The CDR3 bases are TGTGCCAGCAGATTGACCGAGCAGTACTTC.

The chain couples TRBV7-9 to TRBJ2-6; D uncertain. Germline CDR1 is SEHNR and CDR2 is FQNEAQ (reference sequence). The germline V and J ends were trimmed by 1 base and 13 bases, with 8 bases remaining between them. This CDR3 is 12 amino acids long. In DNA, the CDR3 is TGTGCCAGCAGCTTAGGACTTGGAGTCCTGACTTTC. It yields the protein CASSLGLGVLTF.

The chain is built from TRBV15 and TRBJ1-4; TRBD1 matches 8 bases. Trimming cost V 7 bases and J 5 bases; bases outside gene matches: 3. Germline CDR1 is LNHNV and CDR2 is YYDKDF (reference sequence). CDR3 length equals 13 residues. For the CDR3, the DNA is TGTGCCACCAACCGGGACAGGAATGAAAAACTGTTTTTT. Protein product: CATNRDRNEKLFF.

A few counts support this clone. The chain links TRBV6-5 to TRBJ1-5; possibly TRBD1 for D (5 bases). This CDR3 comprises 13 residues. From germline, CDR1 is MNHEY and CDR2 SVGAGI. The V end lost 6 bases, the J end lost 3 bases, and 9 bases lay between the germline ends. The CDR3 protein is CASRGPLNQPQHF. CDR3 DNA: TGTGCCAGCAGGGGACCCCTCAATCAGCCCCAGCATTTT.

CDR3 nucleotides: TGTGCCAGCAGCCTGGGACACTACAATGAGCAGTTCTTC. Amino acids: CASSLGHYNEQFF. The rearrangement links TRBV6-5 to TRBJ2-1, with D perhaps TRBD1 (6 bases). CDR3 length equals 13 residues. With 6 bases removed from V and 3 bases from J, the gap between germline ends came to 9 bases. Germline lookup yields CDR1 MNHEY and CDR2 SVGAGI.

V usage is TRBV30 and J usage is TRBJ2-6, with D hard to call. CDR1 GTSNPN and CDR2 SVGIG come from the germline V gene (reference sequence). This CDR3 has 15 amino acids. The V end lost 4 bases, the J end lost 0 bases, and 10 bases lay between the germline ends. In nucleotides, the CDR3 is TGTGCCTGGAATGGGCAAGCCTCTGGGGCCAACGTCCTGACTTTC. Residues: CAWNGQASGANVLTF.

This clone was picked up a small number of times. The chain joins TRBV29-1 to TRBJ2-3; D could derive from TRBD1 or TRBD2 (5 bases each). The CDR3 is made up of 11 amino acids. Per the germline V gene, CDR1 is SQVTM and CDR2 is ANQGSEA. The ends were cut back, 8 bases at V and 5 bases at J, with 11 bases in the middle. CDR3 bases: TGCAGCTGGGGGTGGGGAGATACGCAGTATTTT. Translating gives CSWGWGDTQYF.

V is TRBV9 and J is TRBJ2-3; 12 bases are shared with TRBD2. The germline gives CDR1 SGDLS, CDR2 YYNGEE. Losses at the gene ends were 1 base for V and 1 base for J; bases not matched to a gene: 1. The CDR3 extends over 16 amino acids. In nucleotides, the CDR3 is TGTGCCAGCAGCGTACGACTAGCGGGGGGCACAGATACGCAGTATTTT. Translation: CASSVRLAGGTDTQYF.

J is TRBJ1-1 and V is TRBV30; D remains unclear. V was shortened by 1 base and J by 5 bases, with 17 bases between the two germline ends. The CDR3 consists of 15 residues. Germline loops: CDR1 GTSNPN, CDR2 SVGIG (reference sequence). The CDR3 nucleotides are TGTGCCTGGAGTGCCAGGCGACAAGGCGGGACTGAAGCTTTCTTT. Amino acids: CAWSARRQGGTEAFF.

This sequence joins TRBV29-1 and TRBJ1-3, with D hard to call. The CDR3 contains 14 residues. Germline-derived CDR1 and CDR2 are SQVTM and ANQGSEA. CDR3 bases: TGCGGAGAGAGGGTATACGGATCTGGAAACACCATATATTTT. Residues: CGERVYGSGNTIYF.

The CDR3 reads CASRAQGSSTDTQYF. CDR3 sequence (DNA): TGTGCCAGCAGAGCACAGGGTAGCAGCACAGATACGCAGTATTTT. This rearrangement joins TRBV2 to TRBJ2-3, with D perhaps TRBD1 (6 bases). Trimming stripped 6 bases from V and 0 bases from J, with 13 bases between. The CDR3 sequence is 15 residues long. In germline, CDR1 is SNHLY, CDR2 FYNNEI.

On this clone itself: A junction end diverges from the germline sequence, so it may reflect a read error. The chain uses TRBV7-9 and TRBJ1-5, with D maybe TRBD1 (6 bases). The CDR3 loop spans 17 amino acids. The germline V gene encodes CDR1 SEHNR and CDR2 FQNEAQ (reference sequence). The CDR3 here is CASSRSSGRGSSQPQHF. In nucleotides, the CDR3 is TGTGCCAGCAGCCGATCGTCGGGCAGGGGAAGCAGTCAGCCCCAGCATTTT.

The V and J genes are TRBV15 and TRBJ2-2; maybe TRBD1 (6 bases). Deletions cut 4 bases from V and 5 bases from J, with 20 bases between. The CDR3 sequence is 17 residues long. Germline CDR1 is LNHNV and CDR2 is YYDKDF (reference sequence). CDR3 loop: CATSISSGDTLTGELFF. The DNA for the CDR3 is TGTGCCACCAGCATCTCATCCGGGGACACACTAACCGGGGAGCTGTTTTTT.

The chain is built from TRBV21-1 and TRBJ1-5. TRBV21-1 corresponds to a pseudogene. The CDR3 contains 16 residues. This CDR3 is CASMFDGAFNNQPQHF. CDR3 sequence (DNA): TGTGCCAGCATGTTCGACGGGGCCTTCAATAATCAGCCCCAGCATTTT.

The chain joins TRBV5-4 to TRBJ2-7; TRBD2 aligns across 10 bases. Losses at the gene ends were 0 bases for V and 7 bases for J; bases not matched to a gene: 7. The CDR3 is 15 amino acids. In germline, CDR1 is SGHNT, CDR2 YYREEE (reference sequence). The CDR3, as DNA: TGTGCCAGCAGCTTGGCGTCTAGCGGGAGTCGTGAGCAGTACTTC. This encodes CASSLASSGSREQYF.

CDR3 bases: TGCAGTGCCCAACAGTGGGGGCCCCAGCATTTT. This sequence encodes CSAQQWGPQHF. The chain combines TRBV20-1 with TRBJ1-5; D is undetermined. Germline V gene lookup returns CDR1 DFQATT and CDR2 SNEGSKA (reference sequence). Trimming took off 6 bases at V and 9 bases at J, with 12 bases between the two ends. This CDR3 is 11 amino acids long.

V usage is TRBV7-9 and J usage is TRBJ2-1; 7 nucleotides line up with TRBD1. The junction had 3 bases not matched to a gene; V was cut back by 1 base and J by 3 bases. This CDR3 has 15 residues. Germline CDR1 reads SEHNR; CDR2 reads FQNEAQ (reference sequence). CDR3 DNA: TGTGCCAGCAGCTTAGACGCAGGGGGCTACAATGAGCAGTTCTTC. It codes for CASSLDAGGYNEQFF.

This sequence joins TRBV30 and TRBJ2-1; no definite D call. Trimming stripped 3 bases from V and 7 bases from J, with 7 bases between. Germline CDR1 reads GTSNPN; CDR2 reads SVGIG (reference sequence). The CDR3 has 11 amino acids. The chain's CDR3 is CAWRKSNEQFF. For the CDR3, the DNA is TGTGCCTGGAGGAAGTCTAATGAGCAGTTCTTC. Complete variable domain (other parts from reference TRBV30 and TRBJ2-1): SQTIHQWPATLVQPVGSPLSLECTVEGTSNPNLYWYRQAAGRGLQLLFYSVGIGQISSEVPQNLSASRPQDRQFILSSKKLLLSDSGFYLCAWRKSNEQFFGPGTRLTVL.

Comment on this clone: This sample includes further DNA sequences coding for the same CDR3. This chain joins TRBV7-3 and TRBJ1-1; D call uncertain. The CDR3 spans 13 residues. V gave up 5 bases and J gave up 2 bases, with 9 bases separating them. CDR1 and CDR2 from the germline V gene are SGHTA and FQGTGA. CDR3 protein: CASSLRQNTEAFF. For the CDR3, the DNA is TGTGCCAGCAGCCTAAGACAAAACACTGAAGCTTTCTTT.

The chain couples TRBV30 to TRBJ2-6, with 7 bases that match TRBD1. CDR1 and CDR2 from the germline V gene are GTSNPN and SVGIG (reference sequence). The J segment lost 0 bases and the V segment lost 2 bases, leaving 1 base of the junction unmatched. This CDR3 comprises 15 residues. Here the CDR3 reads CAWSPGGSGANVLTF. For the CDR3, the DNA is TGTGCCTGGAGTCCAGGGGGCTCTGGGGCCAACGTCCTGACTTTC.

The chain has TRBV27 and TRBJ1-5, with D perhaps matching TRBD1 (5 bases). The CDR3 is 15 residues long. CDR1 and CDR2 (germline): MNHEY, SMNVEV (reference sequence). V was trimmed by 3 bases and J by 2 bases, leaving 11 bases between them. CDR3 in amino acids: CASSLGGGRNQPQHF. CDR3 coding DNA: TGTGCCAGCAGTTTGGGCGGGGGTCGCAATCAGCCCCAGCATTTT.

The genes are TRBV2 and TRBJ2-3; TRBD2 aligns across 8 bases. Looked up from germline, CDR1 is SNHLY and CDR2 is FYNNEI. The CDR3 contains 15 residues. V lost 3 bases and J lost 5; bases outside the gene matches: 7. The CDR3 region has the DNA TGTGCCAGCAGTGATCCCGGGGGGGCCAAAGATACGCAGTATTTT. Translation gives CASSDPGGAKDTQYF.